The rows below give T cell receptor beta chains drawn from one sample of a study of PD-1 blockade in classical Hodgkin lymphoma. The table came from immunoSEQ multiplex PCR; TCRdb's copy has only in-frame clones and leaves some out. The repertoire holds about 6,600 clones, 85% to 90% seen once, with around 43% in the top ten. The input for sequencing was peripheral blood mononuclear cells (PBMCs), taken before the second cycle of nivolumab. These receptors all come from a human donor with classical Hodgkin lymphoma. CDR3s include the opening cysteine and the closing phenylalanine or tryptophan. A D gene is named only where the DNA matches it firmly. Clone size, where shown, is once, few, many, or a class for clones that have expanded.

j_gene,abundance,d_gene,v_gene,CDR3nt,CDR3aa
TRBJ1-2,.,TRBD1,TRBV2,TGTGCCAGCAGTGAGGAGGGGGCGCTGGGCTACACCTTC,CASSEEGALGYTF
TRBJ1-2,.,.,TRBV5-1,TGCGCCAGCAGCTCCCAGAGCCTCCCTAACTATGGCTACACCTTC,CASSSQSLPNYGYTF
TRBJ2-1,.,.,TRBV5-1,TGCGCCAGCAGCTTTAGCGGACCTGAGTTCACTGAGCAGTTCTTC,CASSFSGPEFTEQFF
TRBJ1-6,.,.,TRBV11-2,TGTGCCAGCAGCTTAAGCAGGGCTTATAATTCACCCCTCCACTTT,CASSLSRAYNSPLHF
TRBJ2-2,.,.,TRBV5-4,TGTGCCAGCAGCTTGGGATCCACCGGGGAGCTGTTTTTT,CASSLGSTGELFF
TRBJ1-2,.,TRBD1,TRBV10-3,TGTGCCATCAGTCCCAGGGGGGAAGGCTACACCTTC,CAISPRGEGYTF
TRBJ1-4,.,TRBD1,TRBV19,TGTGCCAGTAGTCTCACCTGGACAGGGGATTTCGTCGCAACTAATGAAAAACTGTTTTTT,CASSLTWTGDFVATNEKLFF
TRBJ2-1,.,TRBD1,TRBV7-2,TGTGCCAGCAGCCTCGGACAGGGGACCTACAATGAGCAGTTCTTC,CASSLGQGTYNEQFF
TRBJ2-5,.,.,TRBV6-6,TGTGCCAGCAGGGGGGTTTCGTCGGAGACCCAGTACTTC,CASRGVSSETQYF
TRBJ2-3,.,TRBD2,TRBV6-1,TGTGCCACCTCCCGGGGAGGGAGCACAGATACGCAGTATTTT,CATSRGGSTDTQYF
TRBJ1-1,once,.,TRBV5-1,TGCGCCAGCAGCTTTTACACAGCCTCTCGGCAGGGAGCTTTCTTT,CASSFYTASRQGAFF